Below, 28 T cell receptor beta chains from the same sample are listed, as sequenced in a study of identical twins. MiXCR was run by TCRdb on the 5' RACE reads, yielding one entry per CDR3 protein. This table holds around 370,000 distinct CDR3 sequences, approximately 8.7% found once. The specimen was naive T cells sorted from blood. These receptors were collected from a woman aged 50 to 65 in good health.

In this sample, this clonotype turned up a few times. The CDR3 DNA reads as TGCGCCAGCACCCGGGGGGCCAAAAACATTCAGTACTTC. Protein sequence: CASTRGAKNIQYF. The rearrangement uses TRBV5-1 and TRBJ2-4, with a possible D match to TRBD2 (6 bases). V gave up 6 bases and J gave up 1 base, with 8 bases separating them. In germline, CDR1 is SGHRS, CDR2 YFSETQ. The CDR3 covers 13 residues.

This clonotype has at least ten counts. The germline gene is not matched at one end of the junction; a read error may be the cause. The chain joins TRBV12-3 or TRBV12-4 to TRBJ2-6; D not resolved. CDR3 length: 13 residues. DNA of the CDR3: TGCGCCAGCAGCTCCTCTGGGGCCAACGTCCTGACTTTC. Translated: CASSSSGANVLTF.

The chain has TRBV10-3 and TRBJ2-1; TRBD1 agrees at 8 bases. The CDR3 sequence is 14 residues long. Germline-derived CDR1 and CDR2 are ENHRY and SYGVKD. J gave up 3 bases and V 11 bases, and 9 bases lay outside the gene matches. The CDR3 DNA reads as TGTGCCCTAGCCGGGACAGGCGTCTACAATGAGCAGTTCTTC. Protein sequence: CALAGTGVYNEQFF.

Remarks on this clonotype: A junction boundary mismatches the germline segment, possibly from a read error. The chain combines TRBV2 with TRBJ2-1; no firm D call. The CDR3 consists of 15 residues. Looked up from germline, CDR1 is SNHLY and CDR2 is FYNNEI. The CDR3 bases are TGTGCCAGCAGAGAAGTAGCCCTGGAGCTGAATGAGCAGTTCTTC. Translated, it gives CASREVALELNEQFF.

The chain uses TRBV18 and TRBJ2-2; 7 positions agree with TRBD1. Trimming removed 6 bases from V and 1 base from J; junction bases left unmatched: 5. CDR1 and CDR2 (germline): KGHSH, LQKENI. This CDR3 has 15 amino acids. CDR3 nucleotide sequence: TGTGCCAGCTCTCCGGGACAGAAGAACACCGGGGAGCTGTTTTTT. Amino acids: CASSPGQKNTGELFF.

This chain joins TRBV5-1 and TRBJ1-1, with D unclear. CDR3 length equals 14 residues. Germline assignment: CDR1 SGHRS and CDR2 YFSETQ. V lost 5 bases to trimming and J lost 3 bases, with 14 bases between them. CDR3 nucleotides: TGCGCCAGCAGGAGGTTCGGAATGGACACTGAAGCTTTCTTT. Translated: CASRRFGMDTEAFF.

At least ten counts were recorded for this clonotype. V is TRBV12-3 or TRBV12-4 and J is TRBJ2-1; D unresolved. There are 15 residues in the CDR3. The V gene lost 7 bases and the J gene lost 5 bases, with 18 bases spanning the gap. CDR3 DNA: TGTGCCAGCACCCCGAACCCCTCGACCAACAATGAGCAGTTCTTC. Its protein product is CASTPNPSTNNEQFF.

V gene TRBV19 combines with J gene TRBJ1-1; D uncertain. Trimming left V 6 bases short and J 3 bases short, with 11 bases between. The CDR3 extends over 13 amino acids. CDR1 is LNHDA, CDR2 SQIVND, per germline (reference sequence). This CDR3 is CASSIGSHTEAFF. The CDR3 DNA follows: TGTGCCAGTAGCATTGGGTCACACACTGAAGCTTTCTTT.

This clonotype was seen ten or more times. This chain connects TRBV15 to TRBJ1-2, with D unresolved. V was cut by 1 base and J by 4 bases, with 10 bases left in between. This CDR3 region has 14 residues. The germline V gene has CDR1 LNHNV and CDR2 YYDKDF (reference sequence). The CDR3 nucleotides read TGTGCCACCAGCAGAGGAGTCGAGGGCTATGGCTACACCTTC. Translating gives CATSRGVEGYGYTF.

This clonotype has ten or more counts. The rearrangement joins TRBV10-3 to TRBJ1-2; tentatively, D is TRBD1 (5 bases). Between the trimmed V and J ends, which lost 3 bases and 5 bases, there was a span of 10 bases. CDR1 and CDR2 from the germline V gene are ENHRY and SYGVKD. This CDR3 comprises 13 residues. The CDR3 is CAISEGAVYGYTF. CDR3 DNA sequence: TGTGCCATCAGTGAAGGGGCAGTTTATGGCTACACCTTC.

This clonotype came up a few times. This rearrangement joins TRBV6-5 to TRBJ2-1, with D unresolved. This CDR3 spans 14 amino acids. Germline CDR1 MNHEY, CDR2 SVGAGI. V was trimmed by 5 bases and J by 10 bases, leaving 18 bases between them. CDR3 DNA sequence: TGTGCCAGCAGTCCCCTTGGTTCTTCTGGCGAGCAGTTCTTC. This codes for CASSPLGSSGEQFF.

This clonotype was counted only a few times. This chain joins TRBV4-1 and TRBJ2-7; D is unclear. CDR3 length: 13 residues. Germline V lookup: CDR1 MGHRA, CDR2 YSYEKL. Trimming stripped 1 base from V and 3 bases from J, with 7 bases between. The CDR3: CASSQVGNYEQYV. The CDR3 coding sequence is TGCGCCAGCAGCCAAGTCGGTAACTACGAGCAGTACGTC.

This sequence joins TRBV3-1 and TRBJ2-2, with TRBD1 matching over 7 bases. The germline V gene encodes CDR1 LGHDT and CDR2 YNNKEL (reference sequence). The V and J ends lost 2 bases and 2 bases, in that order; junction bases with no gene match: 8. This CDR3 contains 17 residues. CDR3 DNA sequence: TGTGCCAGCAGCCAATACTTGCAGGGGGTTAACACCGGGGAGCTGTTTTTT. This codes for CASSQYLQGVNTGELFF.

This clonotype was counted ten times or more. The chain carries TRBV20-1 and TRBJ1-5, with unresolved D. Deletions cut 2 bases from V and 6 bases from J, with 8 bases between. The length of the CDR3 is 12 residues. Per germline, CDR1 DFQATT and CDR2 SNEGSKA (reference sequence). The chain's CDR3 is CSARQTGQPQHF. In DNA form, the CDR3 reads TGCAGTGCTAGACAAACCGGTCAGCCCCAGCATTTT.

The chain uses TRBV3-1 and TRBJ1-1; D is ambiguous. CDR1 and CDR2 from the germline V gene are LGHDT and YNNKEL (reference sequence). Trimming took 1 base from V and 2 from J, leaving 8 bases between them. This CDR3 is built from 14 residues. The CDR3 coding sequence is TGTGCCAGCAGCCAAGTCCGCGGAAACACTGAAGCTTTCTTT. It yields the protein CASSQVRGNTEAFF. The full variable domain, in which reference TRBV3-1 and TRBJ1-1 provide the parts outside the CDR3, is DTAVSQTPKYLVTQMGNDKSIKCEQNLGHDTMYWYKQDSKKFLKIMFSYNNKELIINETVPNRFSPKSPDKAHLNLHINSLELGDSAVYFCASSQVRGNTEAFFGQGTRLTVV.

This clonotype showed up just a few times. The genes are TRBV29-1 and TRBJ2-3; 10 nucleotides agree with TRBD2. This CDR3 comprises 12 residues. The ends lost 1 base at V and 15 bases at J; junction bases unmatched: 7. CDR1 and CDR2 from the germline V gene are SQVTM and ANQGSEA. DNA of the CDR3: TGCAGCGTTGAAGGAGGTCTAGCGGGAGTATATTTT. Residues: CSVEGGLAGVYF.

The J gene is TRBJ1-1, the V gene TRBV20-1, with D uncertain. CDR1 and CDR2 from the germline V gene are DFQATT and SNEGSKA (reference sequence). Trimming shortened V by 1 base and J by 3 bases, and 18 bases separated the two germline ends. The CDR3 contains 16 residues. CDR3 in DNA: TGCAGTGCTAGAGGTCGGCGGGAGGGATTGGACACTGAAGCTTTCTTT. Its protein is CSARGRREGLDTEAFF.

This sequence joins TRBV20-1 and TRBJ2-5; TRBD2 aligns across 8 bases. Per germline, CDR1 DFQATT and CDR2 SNEGSKA (reference sequence). There are 14 residues in the CDR3. V shed 8 bases, J shed 5 bases, and the junction held 13 bases outside the gene matches. The CDR3 DNA sequence: TGCAGTCTTAAGCAGCCGGGAGGGACGGAGACCCAGTACTTC. Residues: CSLKQPGGTETQYF.

The chain carries TRBV2 and TRBJ2-3; no firm D call. The CDR3 totals 12 residues. V was cut by 4 bases and J by 14 bases, with 16 bases left in between. The germline V gene has CDR1 SNHLY and CDR2 FYNNEI. CDR3 DNA sequence: TGTGCCAGCAGTGCGGTGGTAGGAGTTTTGTATTTT. Translation gives CASSAVVGVLYF.

This chain uses TRBV28 with TRBJ2-2; D call uncertain. Germline lookup yields CDR1 MDHEN and CDR2 SYDVKM. The CDR3 has 14 amino acids. Trimming cost V 5 bases and J 0 bases, with 7 bases left between them. The CDR3 reads CASSRRANTGELFF. The CDR3 DNA sequence: TGTGCCAGCAGTAGAAGGGCGAACACCGGGGAGCTGTTTTTT.

In this sample, this clonotype turned up a few times. CDR3 amino acids: CSVARGDTQYF. The CDR3 DNA sequence: TGCAGCGTTGCAAGGGGGGATACGCAGTATTTT. The J gene is TRBJ2-3, the V gene TRBV29-1, with D perhaps matching TRBD1 (6 bases). The V gene lost 4 bases and the J gene lost 6 bases, with 8 bases spanning the gap. Germline V CDR1 and CDR2: SQVTM, ANQGSEA. The CDR3 extends over 11 amino acids.

The chain uses TRBV25-1 and TRBJ1-1; D call uncertain. V was cut by 5 bases and J by 5 bases, with 15 bases left in between. In germline, CDR1 is MGHDK, CDR2 SYGVNS. The CDR3 has 14 residues. Here the CDR3 DNA reads TGTGCCAGCAGTTCAAGCCAGCTAAGGACTGAAGCTTTCTTT. Translation gives CASSSSQLRTEAFF.

This chain connects TRBV13 to TRBJ1-1, with 9 bases aligning to TRBD1. With V trimmed by 1 base and J by 8 bases, 2 bases remained unmatched. The CDR3 sequence is 13 residues long. Germline loops: CDR1 PRHDT, CDR2 FYEKMQ (reference sequence). The CDR3 bases are TGTGCCAGCAGCTTAGAACAGGGGGCCGAAGCTTTCTTT. Translated, it gives CASSLEQGAEAFF.

In its sample, this clonotype was seen many times. This chain joins TRBV15 and TRBJ2-3; D call uncertain. Germline assignment: CDR1 LNHNV and CDR2 YYDKDF (reference sequence). The CDR3 totals 14 residues. V shed 0 bases and J shed 2 bases, with 6 bases lying between them. CDR3 coding DNA: TGTGCCACCAGCAGAGATCGCGCCACAGATACGCAGTATTTT. Translated, it gives CATSRDRATDTQYF.

CDR3 nucleotides: TGTGCCACCAGTTTTTCAGGGGGGGACAATGAGCAGTTCTTC. This translates into CATSFSGGDNEQFF. This chain links TRBV24-1 with TRBJ2-1, with D possibly being TRBD1 or TRBD2 (7 bases each). Looked up from germline, CDR1 is KGHDR and CDR2 is SFDVKD. The CDR3 spans 14 residues. The V and J ends lost 6 bases and 5 bases respectively, with 13 bases between them.

In this sample, this clonotype turned up many times. The CDR3 reads CASSSSGGDYGYTF. The CDR3 region has the DNA TGCGCCAGCAGCTCCTCAGGTGGGGACTATGGCTACACCTTC. The chain recombines TRBV5-1 with TRBJ1-2; D gene unclear. V was cut by 3 bases and J by 3 bases, with 12 bases left in between. The CDR3 is made up of 14 amino acids. The germline V gene encodes CDR1 SGHRS and CDR2 YFSETQ.

In its sample, this clonotype was seen a few times. V usage is TRBV5-1 and J usage is TRBJ2-1; D is ambiguous. CDR1 is SGHRS and CDR2 is YFSETQ in the germline V gene. This CDR3 has 14 amino acids. The V and J ends lost 5 bases and 5 bases respectively, with 14 bases between them. This CDR3 reads CASSTSGLHNEQFF. As DNA, the CDR3 is TGCGCCAGCAGTACTTCTGGGCTACACAATGAGCAGTTCTTC.

This clonotype was counted between two and nine times. The chain joins TRBV2 to TRBJ1-1; tentative D call: TRBD1 (6 bases). The CDR3 loop spans 14 amino acids. Germline CDR1 SNHLY, CDR2 FYNNEI. Trimming stripped 3 bases from V and 5 bases from J, with 13 bases between. The CDR3 DNA follows: TGTGCCAGCAGTGAGGCTGGGGGCGCGACTGAAGCTTTCTTT. Encoded protein: CASSEAGGATEAFF.